This T cell receptor (beta chain) was captured by sequencing in a study of T cell repertoires in cytomegalovirus infection. Study background: CMV infection and matching HLA type were both indicated by public TCR beta signatures.

About this clonotype: Its antigen is unknown.

Study-wide results and limits: HLA-C-restricted TCR beta clonotypes specific for CMV led the ex vivo response. Summed frequency of public TCR beta families distinguished CMV carriers with the relevant HLA.

MiXCR, applied by TCRdb to the reads, yields one record per CDR3 protein. This sample has fewer than 200,000 distinct CDR3 sequences, with under 25% found just once. Germline assignment: CDR1 GTSNPN and CDR2 SVGIG (reference sequence). The CDR3 extends over 16 amino acids. The germline V and J ends were trimmed by 2 bases and 0 bases, with 14 bases remaining between them. Sequencing was performed on PBMCs. The chain has TRBV30 and TRBJ1-3, with D possibly being TRBD1 (5 bases). The source of this sequence is a human donor in good health (CMV status not recorded). Some clones in this sample may be carry-over from other donors' samples. In nucleotides, the CDR3 is TGTGCCTGGAGTTCGTGGGGGACGTCCTCTGGAAACACCATATATTTT. Its protein product is CAWSSWGTSSGNTIYF.